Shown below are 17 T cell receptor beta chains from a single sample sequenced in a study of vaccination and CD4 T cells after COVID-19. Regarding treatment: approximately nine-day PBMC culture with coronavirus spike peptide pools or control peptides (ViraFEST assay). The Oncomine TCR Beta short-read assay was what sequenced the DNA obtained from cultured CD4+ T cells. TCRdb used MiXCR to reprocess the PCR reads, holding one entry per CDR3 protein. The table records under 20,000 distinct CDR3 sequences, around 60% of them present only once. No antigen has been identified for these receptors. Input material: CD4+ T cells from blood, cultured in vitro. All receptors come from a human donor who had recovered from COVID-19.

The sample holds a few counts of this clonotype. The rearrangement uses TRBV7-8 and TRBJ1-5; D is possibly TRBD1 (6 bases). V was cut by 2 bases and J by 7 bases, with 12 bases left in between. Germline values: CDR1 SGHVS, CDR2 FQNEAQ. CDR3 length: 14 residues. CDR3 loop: CASSLSGGDQPQHF. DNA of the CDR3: TGTGCCAGCAGCTTATCGGGGGGCGACCAGCCCCAGCATTTT.

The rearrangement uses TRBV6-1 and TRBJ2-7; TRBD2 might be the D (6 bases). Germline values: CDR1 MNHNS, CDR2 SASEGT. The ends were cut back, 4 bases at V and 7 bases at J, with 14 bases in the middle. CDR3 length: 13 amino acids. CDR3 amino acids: CASSALGGGEQYF. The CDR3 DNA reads TGTGCCAGCAGTGCCTTGGGGGGTGGGGAGCAGTACTTC.

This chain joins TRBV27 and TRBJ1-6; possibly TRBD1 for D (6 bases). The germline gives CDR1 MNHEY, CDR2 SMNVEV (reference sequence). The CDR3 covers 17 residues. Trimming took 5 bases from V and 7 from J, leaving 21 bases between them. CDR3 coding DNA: TGTGCCAGCAGTACCTATCCTTCACAGGGAAGGAATTCACCCCTCCACTTT. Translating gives CASSTYPSQGRNSPLHF.

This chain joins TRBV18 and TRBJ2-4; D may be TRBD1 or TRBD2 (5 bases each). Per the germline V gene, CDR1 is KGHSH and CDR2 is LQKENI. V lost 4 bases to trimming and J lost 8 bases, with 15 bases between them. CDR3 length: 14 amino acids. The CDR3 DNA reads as TGTGCCAGCTCACTAGAGGGGAGATTGGACATTCAGTACTTC. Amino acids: CASSLEGRLDIQYF.

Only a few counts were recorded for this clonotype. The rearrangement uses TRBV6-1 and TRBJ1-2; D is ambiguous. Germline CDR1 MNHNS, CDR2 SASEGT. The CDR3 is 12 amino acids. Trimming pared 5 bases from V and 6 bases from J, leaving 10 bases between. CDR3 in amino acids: CASSLKGNGYTF. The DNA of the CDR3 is TGTGCCAGCAGTCTAAAGGGAAATGGCTACACCTTC.

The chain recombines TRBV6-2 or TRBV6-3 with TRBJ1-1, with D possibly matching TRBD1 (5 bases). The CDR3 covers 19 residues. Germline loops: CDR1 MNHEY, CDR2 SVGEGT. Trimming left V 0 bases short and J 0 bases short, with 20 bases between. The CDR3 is CASSYSPGKRQGVNTEAFF. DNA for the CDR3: TGTGCCAGCAGTTACTCCCCAGGGAAACGGCAAGGGGTGAACACTGAAGCTTTCTTT.

CDR3 DNA: TGCAGTGCTAGAGGCGGACCGAGATTGCTCACAGATACGCAGTATTTT. Residues: CSARGGPRLLTDTQYF. The V gene is TRBV20-1, the J gene TRBJ2-3; no definite D call. This CDR3 has 16 residues. Trimming removed 1 base from V and 2 bases from J, with 16 bases in between. Germline assignment: CDR1 DFQATT and CDR2 SNEGSKA (reference sequence).

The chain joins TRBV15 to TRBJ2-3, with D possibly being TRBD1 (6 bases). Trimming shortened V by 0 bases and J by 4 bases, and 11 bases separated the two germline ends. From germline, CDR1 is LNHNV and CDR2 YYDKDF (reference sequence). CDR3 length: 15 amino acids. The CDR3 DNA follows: TGTGCCACCAGCAGAGAGGGGGCGCGTCCAGATACGCAGTATTTT. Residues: CATSREGARPDTQYF.

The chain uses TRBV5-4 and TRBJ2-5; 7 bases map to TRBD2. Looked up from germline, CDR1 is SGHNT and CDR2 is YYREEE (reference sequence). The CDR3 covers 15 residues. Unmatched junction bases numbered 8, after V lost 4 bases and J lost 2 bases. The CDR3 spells CASSGFGGGQETQYF. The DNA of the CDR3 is TGTGCCAGCAGCGGCTTTGGGGGGGGTCAAGAGACCCAGTACTTC.

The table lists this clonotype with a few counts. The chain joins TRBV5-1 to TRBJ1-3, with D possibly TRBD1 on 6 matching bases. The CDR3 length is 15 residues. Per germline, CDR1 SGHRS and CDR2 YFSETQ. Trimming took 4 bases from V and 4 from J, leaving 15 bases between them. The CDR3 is CASSPTQGSGNTIYF. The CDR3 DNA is TGCGCCAGCAGCCCGACACAGGGATCCGGAAACACCATATATTTT. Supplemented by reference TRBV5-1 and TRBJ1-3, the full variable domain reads KAGVTQTPRYLIKTRGQQVTLSCSPISGHRSVSWYQQTPGQGLQFLFEYFSETQRNKGNFPGRFSGRQFSNSRSEMNVSTLELGDSALYLCASSPTQGSGNTIYFGEGSWLTVV.

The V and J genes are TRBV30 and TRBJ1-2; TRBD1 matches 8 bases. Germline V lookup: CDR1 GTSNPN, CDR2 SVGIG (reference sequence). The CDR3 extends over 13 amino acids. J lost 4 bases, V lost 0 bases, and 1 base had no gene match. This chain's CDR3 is CAWSVGQGYGYTF. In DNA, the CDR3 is TGTGCCTGGAGTGTAGGACAGGGCTATGGCTACACCTTC.

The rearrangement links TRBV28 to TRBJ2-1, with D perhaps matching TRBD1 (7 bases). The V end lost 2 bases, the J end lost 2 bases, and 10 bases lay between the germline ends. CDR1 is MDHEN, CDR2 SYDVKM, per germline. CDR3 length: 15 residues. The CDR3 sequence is CASSLPGGPYNEQFF. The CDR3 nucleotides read TGTGCCAGCAGTTTACCAGGGGGGCCCTACAATGAGCAGTTCTTC.

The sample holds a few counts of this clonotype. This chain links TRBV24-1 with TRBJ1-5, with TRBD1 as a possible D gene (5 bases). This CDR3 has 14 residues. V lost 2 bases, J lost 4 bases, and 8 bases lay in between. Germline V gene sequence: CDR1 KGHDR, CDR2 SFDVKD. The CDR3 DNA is TGTGCCACCAGTGATTCAGGGTGGAATCAGCCCCAGCATTTT. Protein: CATSDSGWNQPQHF.

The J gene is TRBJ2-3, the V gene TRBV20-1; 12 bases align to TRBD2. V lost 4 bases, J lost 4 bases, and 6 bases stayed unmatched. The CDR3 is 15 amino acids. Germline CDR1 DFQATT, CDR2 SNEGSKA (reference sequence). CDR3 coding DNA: TGCAGTGCTACAAGACTAGCGGGAGTCCCAGATACGCAGTATTTT. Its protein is CSATRLAGVPDTQYF.

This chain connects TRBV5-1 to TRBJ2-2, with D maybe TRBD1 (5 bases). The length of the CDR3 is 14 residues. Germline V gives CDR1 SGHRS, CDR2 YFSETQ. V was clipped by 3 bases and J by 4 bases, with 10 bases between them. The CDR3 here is CASSSQGSTGELFF. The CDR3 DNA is TGCGCCAGCAGCTCGCAGGGTAGCACCGGGGAGCTGTTTTTT.

In DNA, the CDR3 is TGTGCCAGCAGTCCTGGGGGCACAGGGGGAGGAAACACCATATATTTT. As protein: CASSPGGTGGGNTIYF. The V and J genes are TRBV27 and TRBJ1-3; the match to TRBD1 covers 8 bases. This CDR3 contains 16 residues. CDR1 and CDR2 from the germline V gene are MNHEY and SMNVEV (reference sequence). V shed 5 bases, J shed 4 bases, and the junction held 10 bases outside the gene matches.

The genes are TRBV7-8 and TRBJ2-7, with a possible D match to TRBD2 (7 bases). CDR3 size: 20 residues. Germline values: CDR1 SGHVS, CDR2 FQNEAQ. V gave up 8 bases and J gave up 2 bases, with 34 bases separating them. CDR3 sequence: CASGWASGTLGLLHTYEQYF. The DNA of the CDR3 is TGTGCCAGCGGGTGGGCTTCCGGGACACTGGGACTACTCCACACCTACGAGCAGTACTTC.